The 20 T cell receptor beta chains below all came from one sample that was sequenced in a study of tumor and adjacent non-tumor tissue in lung cancer. RNA was extracted from bulk tissue without any cell sorting. The library came from three nested PCR rounds adapted from ARM-PCR protocols. One entry per CDR3 protein, called by TCRdb with MiXCR from the multiplex PCR reads. The data contain 200,000 to 250,000 distinct CDR3 sequences, about 71% of them singletons. Sequencing input: lung tumor tissue. The source of these receptors is a man in his sixties with non-small cell lung cancer.

As DNA, the CDR3 is TGTGCCAGCAGTTTACAGGGGGTGGGCACAGCTACACAGTATTTT. The encoded protein is CASSLQGVGTATQYF. The chain has TRBV5-6 and TRBJ2-3; 8 bases are a match to TRBD1. CDR1 is SGHDT and CDR2 is YYEEEE in the germline V gene. V trimming: 5 bases; J trimming: 12 bases; junction bases outside the gene matches: 17. This CDR3 contains 15 residues.

Concerning this clonotype itself: A read error may account for a junction end that differs from germline. V is TRBV20-1 and J is TRBJ1-5, with D possibly TRBD1 on 5 matching bases. Germline V gene lookup returns CDR1 DFQATT and CDR2 SNEGSKA (reference sequence). The CDR3 is 13 residues long. In DNA, the CDR3 is TGCAGTGCTAGTCCGGGGGTGGGTCAGCACCAGCATTTT. Protein sequence: CSASPGVGQHQHF.

This clonotype was seen once. At one end, the junction sequence differs from germline, possibly due to a read error. V is TRBV4-2 and J is TRBJ1-6; a weak D match, TRBD1 (6 bases). The CDR3 has 12 amino acids. Germline CDR1 and CDR2: LGHNA and YNFKEQ. The CDR3 loop is CASSQQGSPIYF. In DNA, the CDR3 is TGCGCCAGCAGTCAACAGGGTTCACCCATCTACTTT.

Worth noting for this clonotype: Compared with germline, one end of the junction differs, possibly owing to a read error. This chain joins TRBV11-2 and TRBJ1-6, with no clear D. The CDR3 length is 13 residues. Germline V gives CDR1 SGHAT, CDR2 FQNNGV. CDR3 in DNA: TGTACCAGCAGCTTAGAGTCGAGAGGACTCCTCCACTTT. It specifies CTSSLESRGLLHF. Variable domain in full (rest from reference TRBV11-2 and TRBJ1-6): EAGVAQSPRYKIIEKRQSVAFWCNPISGHATLYWYQQILGQGPKLLIQFQNNGVVDDSQLPKDRFSAERLKGVDSTLKIQPAKLEDSAVYLCTSSLESRGLLHFGNGTRLTVT.

This sequence joins TRBV30 and TRBJ2-1; D not resolved. The CDR3 is 13 amino acids. Germline V CDR1 and CDR2: GTSNPN, SVGIG (reference sequence). Trimming cost V 0 bases and J 6 bases, with 9 bases left between them. The CDR3 nucleotides read TGTGCCTGGAGTGTGCAGAGTTCCAATGAGCAGTTCTTC. Protein: CAWSVQSSNEQFF.

The chain carries TRBV4-1 and TRBJ2-7, with a tentative D call TRBD1 (6 bases). The CDR3 is made up of 16 amino acids. V lost 1 base and J 3 bases, leaving 16 bases between the germline ends. Looked up from germline, CDR1 is MGHRA and CDR2 is YSYEKL. In DNA form, the CDR3 reads TGCGCCAGCAGCCAAGTTCTAGGGGGTGCTGGCTACGAGCAGTACTTC. Residues: CASSQVLGGAGYEQYF.

About this clonotype: Given a much more abundant clone one base away, this may be a read error. This chain links TRBV29-1 with TRBJ2-1, with D perhaps TRBD2 (5 bases). V was cut by 3 bases and J by 4 bases, with 10 bases left in between. The germline V gene encodes CDR1 SQVTM and CDR2 ANQGSEA. The CDR3 loop spans 13 amino acids. In DNA form, the CDR3 reads TGCAGCGTTGATGGGAGCAGGTACAATGAGCAGTTCTTC. Protein: CSVDGSRYNEQFF.

This chain connects TRBV12-3 or TRBV12-4 to TRBJ1-5; D is ambiguous. The CDR3 consists of 18 residues. The ends were cut back, 0 bases at V and 3 bases at J, with 18 bases in the middle. Here the CDR3 reads CASSLADPAAFTNQPQHF. The CDR3 DNA is TGTGCCAGCAGTTTAGCGGATCCGGCAGCGTTTACCAATCAGCCCCAGCATTTT.

The chain recombines TRBV5-8 with TRBJ1-4; TRBD1 is a possible D gene (6 bases). The CDR3 spans 13 residues. CDR1 and CDR2 (germline): SGHTS, YDEGEE. Trimming took off 4 bases at V and 9 bases at J, with 13 bases between the two ends. The CDR3: CASSRQEEKKLFF. The CDR3 DNA is TGTGCCAGCAGCCGACAGGAGGAGAAAAAACTGTTTTTT.

The V call is TRBV19, the J call TRBJ2-1; 11 bases fit TRBD2. Unmatched junction bases numbered 3, after V lost 5 bases and J lost 6 bases. The CDR3 totals 14 residues. The V gene's germline CDR1 is LNHDA and CDR2 SQIVND (reference sequence). CDR3 protein: CASSRLAGTNEQFF. The CDR3 bases are TGTGCCAGTAGTCGACTAGCGGGAACCAATGAGCAGTTCTTC.

This clonotype was detected only a few times. In this CDR3 the conserved last residue, phenylalanine or tryptophan, is missing, so a read error is likely. The chain has TRBV6-2 or TRBV6-3 and TRBJ1-2, with D possibly being TRBD1 (6 bases). CDR1 MNHEY and CDR2 SVGEGT come from the germline V gene. V was trimmed by 4 bases and J by 8 bases, leaving 14 bases between them. The CDR3 runs 13 residues. For the CDR3, the DNA is TGTGCCAGCAGTTTTGGACAGTCTCCCGGCTACACCCTC. Its protein is CASSFGQSPGYTL.

The chain uses TRBV29-1 and TRBJ2-3; D is unresolved. The CDR3 is 14 amino acids. Germline values: CDR1 SQVTM, CDR2 ANQGSEA. V shed 4 bases and J shed 2 bases, with 13 bases lying between them. This chain's CDR3 is CSVAVAAPTDTQYF. The CDR3 bases are TGCAGCGTTGCGGTCGCAGCTCCCACAGATACGCAGTATTTT.

In regard to this clonotype: One end of the junction fails to match germline, which may point to a read error. The chain links TRBV29-1 to TRBJ2-1; D is perhaps TRBD1 (5 bases). CDR1 and CDR2 (germline): SQVTM, ANQGSEA. The CDR3 is made up of 17 amino acids. CDR3 coding DNA: TGCAGCGTTGAATATCCTCATGGGGCCGTGCCCTACGATGAGCAGTTCTTC. The encoded protein is CSVEYPHGAVPYDEQFF.

The chain carries TRBV29-1 and TRBJ1-1; a possible D gene is TRBD1 (5 bases). The germline V gene has CDR1 SQVTM and CDR2 ANQGSEA. The germline V and J ends were trimmed by 6 bases and 4 bases, with 15 bases remaining between them. The CDR3 consists of 13 residues. The CDR3 sequence is CSVRVDRGTEAFF. The CDR3 nucleotides read TGCAGCGTCCGGGTAGATAGGGGCACTGAAGCTTTCTTT.

This rearrangement joins TRBV7-2 to TRBJ1-4; the match to TRBD1 covers 10 bases. Germline CDR1 SGHTA, CDR2 FQGNSA. This CDR3 contains 15 residues. V shed 4 bases and J 7 bases; nucleotides not matched to a gene: 6. CDR3 DNA: TGTGCCAGCAGCTCCCGGACAGGGGGGAGTGAAAAACTGTTTTTT. Protein product: CASSSRTGGSEKLFF.

The sample holds many counts of this clonotype. The rearrangement uses TRBV29-1 and TRBJ2-7; no definite D call. Trimming cost V 5 bases and J 2 bases, with 13 bases left between them. CDR3 length: 13 residues. Looked up from germline, CDR1 is SQVTM and CDR2 is ANQGSEA. Here the CDR3 reads CSVPLAGPYEQYF. CDR3 sequence (DNA): TGCAGCGTTCCTCTGGCCGGGCCCTACGAGCAGTACTTC.

This clonotype was picked up many times. V usage is TRBV20-1 and J usage is TRBJ2-1; D is tentatively TRBD1 or TRBD2 (5 bases each). The V gene's germline CDR1 is DFQATT and CDR2 SNEGSKA (reference sequence). The CDR3 extends over 14 amino acids. The V gene lost 3 bases and the J gene lost 9 bases, with 18 bases spanning the gap. CDR3 sequence (DNA): TGCAGTGCTAGCCCGGGACGTCAAGAGTCTGAGCAGTTCTTC. The encoded protein is CSASPGRQESEQFF.

Remarks on this clonotype: At one boundary the junction diverges from the germline segment, which might be a read error. The chain has TRBV20-1 and TRBJ2-7, with 8 positions matching TRBD2. Germline V gene lookup returns CDR1 DFQATT and CDR2 SNEGSKA (reference sequence). The CDR3 consists of 14 residues. In DNA form, the CDR3 reads TGCGGTGCCAGGACTAGCTGGAGGGCTTACGAGCAGTACTTC. This codes for CGARTSWRAYEQYF.

Concerning this clonotype itself: At one boundary the junction diverges from the germline segment, which might be a read error. The gene calls are TRBV6-6 and TRBJ2-7; 11 nucleotides agree with TRBD2. Germline CDR1 is MNHNY and CDR2 is SVGAGI (reference sequence). CDR3 length: 14 amino acids. The DNA for the CDR3 is TGTGACAGCGGCATAGCGGGAGGGTCCTACAAGCAGTACTTC. Amino acid sequence: CDSGIAGGSYKQYF.

To note about this clonotype: One end of the junction does not line up with germline, which may come from a read error. The chain links TRBV4-3 to TRBJ2-1; D may be TRBD2 (5 bases). This CDR3 region has 17 residues. Looked up from germline, CDR1 is LGHNA and CDR2 is YSLEER. CDR3 amino acids: CTSSQDLEASSYNVQFF. DNA for the CDR3: TGCACCAGCAGCCAAGATCTGGAGGCTAGCTCCTACAATGTGCAGTTCTTC.